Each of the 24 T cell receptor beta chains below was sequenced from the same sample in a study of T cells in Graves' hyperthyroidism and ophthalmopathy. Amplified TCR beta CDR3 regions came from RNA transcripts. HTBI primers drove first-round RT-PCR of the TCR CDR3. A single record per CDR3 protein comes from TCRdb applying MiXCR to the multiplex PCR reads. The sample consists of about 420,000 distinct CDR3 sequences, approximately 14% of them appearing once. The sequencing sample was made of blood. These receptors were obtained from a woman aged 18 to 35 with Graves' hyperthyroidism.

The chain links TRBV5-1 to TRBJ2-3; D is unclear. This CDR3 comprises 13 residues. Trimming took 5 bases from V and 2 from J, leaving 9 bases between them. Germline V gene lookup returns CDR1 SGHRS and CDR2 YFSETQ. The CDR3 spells CASRVTTTDTQYF. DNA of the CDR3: TGCGCCAGCAGAGTGACCACCACAGATACGCAGTATTTT. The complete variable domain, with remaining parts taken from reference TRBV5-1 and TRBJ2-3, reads KAGVTQTPRYLIKTRGQQVTLSCSPISGHRSVSWYQQTPGQGLQFLFEYFSETQRNKGNFPGRFSGRQFSNSRSEMNVSTLELGDSALYLCASRVTTTDTQYFGPGTRLTVL.

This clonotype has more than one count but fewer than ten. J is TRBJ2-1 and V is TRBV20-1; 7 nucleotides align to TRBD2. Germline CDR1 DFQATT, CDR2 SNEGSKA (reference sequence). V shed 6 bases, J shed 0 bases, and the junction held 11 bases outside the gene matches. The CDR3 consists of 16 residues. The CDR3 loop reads CSAESSGPSSYNEQFF. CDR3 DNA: TGCAGTGCGGAATCTAGCGGCCCGAGCTCCTACAATGAGCAGTTCTTC.

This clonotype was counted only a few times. The CDR3 bases are TGTGCCAGCAGCTTCTTTCCCGTTACCTCTGATCAGCCCCAGCATTTT. It yields the protein CASSFFPVTSDQPQHF. This rearrangement joins TRBV5-5 to TRBJ1-5; D is unresolved. V dropped 2 bases and J dropped 5 bases, with 17 bases sitting between them. CDR1 is SGHKS and CDR2 is YYEKEE in the germline V gene (reference sequence). This CDR3 has 16 amino acids.

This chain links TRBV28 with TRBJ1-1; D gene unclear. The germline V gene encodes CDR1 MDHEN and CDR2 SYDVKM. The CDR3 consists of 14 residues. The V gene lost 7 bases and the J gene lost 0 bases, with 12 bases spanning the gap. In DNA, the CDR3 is TGTGCCAGCAATACAGACGTGGTGAACACTGAAGCTTTCTTT. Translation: CASNTDVVNTEAFF.

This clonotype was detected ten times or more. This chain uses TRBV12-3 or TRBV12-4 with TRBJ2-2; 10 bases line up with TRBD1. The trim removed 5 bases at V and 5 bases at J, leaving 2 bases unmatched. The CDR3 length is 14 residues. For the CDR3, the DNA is TGTGCCAGCAGTGGACAGGGGGGGACCGGGGAGCTGTTTTTT. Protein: CASSGQGGTGELFF.

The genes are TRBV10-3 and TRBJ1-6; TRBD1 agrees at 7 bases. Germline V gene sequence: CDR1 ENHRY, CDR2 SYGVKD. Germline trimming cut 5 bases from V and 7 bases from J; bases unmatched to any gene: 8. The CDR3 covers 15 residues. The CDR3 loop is CAISSVRDSNSPLHF. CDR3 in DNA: TGTGCCATCAGTTCCGTCCGGGACAGCAATTCACCCCTCCACTTT.

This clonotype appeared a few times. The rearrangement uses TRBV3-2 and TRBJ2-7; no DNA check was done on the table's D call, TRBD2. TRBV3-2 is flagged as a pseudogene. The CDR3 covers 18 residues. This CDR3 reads CASSQGEFTSGRRYEQYF. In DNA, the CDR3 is TGTGCCAGCAGCCAAGGGGAATTCACTAGCGGGAGGAGGTACGAGCAGTACTTC.

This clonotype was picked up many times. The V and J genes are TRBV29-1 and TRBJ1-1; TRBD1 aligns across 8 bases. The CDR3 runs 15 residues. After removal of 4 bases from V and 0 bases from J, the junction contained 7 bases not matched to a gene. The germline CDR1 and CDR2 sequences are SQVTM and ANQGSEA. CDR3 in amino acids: CSVVGQDLMNTEAFF. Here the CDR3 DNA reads TGCAGCGTTGTGGGACAGGATCTTATGAACACTGAAGCTTTCTTT.

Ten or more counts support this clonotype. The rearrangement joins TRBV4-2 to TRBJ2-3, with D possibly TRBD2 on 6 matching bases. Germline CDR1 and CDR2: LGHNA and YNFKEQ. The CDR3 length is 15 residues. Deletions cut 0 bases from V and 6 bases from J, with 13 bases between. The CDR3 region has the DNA TGTGCCAGCAGCCAAGATATCGGAGGGGTGGATACGCAGTATTTT. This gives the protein CASSQDIGGVDTQYF.

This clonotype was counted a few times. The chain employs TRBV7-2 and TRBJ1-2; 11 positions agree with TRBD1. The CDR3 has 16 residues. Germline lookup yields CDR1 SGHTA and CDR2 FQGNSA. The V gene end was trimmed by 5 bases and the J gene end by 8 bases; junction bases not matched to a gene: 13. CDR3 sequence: CASSPPRRGQGEGYTF. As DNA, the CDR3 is TGTGCCAGCAGCCCACCCCGACGGGGACAGGGGGAAGGCTACACCTTC.

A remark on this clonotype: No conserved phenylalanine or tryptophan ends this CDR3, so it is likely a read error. In DNA, the CDR3 is TGTGCCAGCAGTTTGGCCCAACAGGGTGTCACTGAAGCTTTCCTT. This codes for CASSLAQQGVTEAFL. The chain combines TRBV28 with TRBJ1-1, with a possible D match to TRBD1 (6 bases). CDR1 is MDHEN and CDR2 is SYDVKM in the germline V gene. The CDR3 is made up of 15 amino acids. Between the trimmed V and J ends, which lost 3 bases and 4 bases, there was a span of 15 bases.

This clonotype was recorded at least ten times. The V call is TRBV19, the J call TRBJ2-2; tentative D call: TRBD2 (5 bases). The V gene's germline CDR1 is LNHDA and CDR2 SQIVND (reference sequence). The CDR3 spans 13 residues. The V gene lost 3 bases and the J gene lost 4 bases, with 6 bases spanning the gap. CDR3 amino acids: CASSIEGTGELFF. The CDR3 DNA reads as TGTGCCAGTAGTATCGAGGGCACCGGGGAGCTGTTTTTT.

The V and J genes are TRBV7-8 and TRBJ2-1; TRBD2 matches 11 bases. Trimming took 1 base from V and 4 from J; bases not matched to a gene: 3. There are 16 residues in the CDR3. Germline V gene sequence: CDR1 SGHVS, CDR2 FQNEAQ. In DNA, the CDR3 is TGTGCCAGCAGCTTAGTAGCGGGAGGGGGGTACAATGAGCAGTTCTTC. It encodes CASSLVAGGGYNEQFF. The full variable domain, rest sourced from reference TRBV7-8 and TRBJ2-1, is GAGVSQSPRYKVAKRGQDVALRCDPISGHVSLFWYQQALGQGPEFLTYFQNEAQLDKSGLPSDRFFAERPEGSVSTLKIQRTQQEDSAVYLCASSLVAGGGYNEQFFGPGTRLTVL.

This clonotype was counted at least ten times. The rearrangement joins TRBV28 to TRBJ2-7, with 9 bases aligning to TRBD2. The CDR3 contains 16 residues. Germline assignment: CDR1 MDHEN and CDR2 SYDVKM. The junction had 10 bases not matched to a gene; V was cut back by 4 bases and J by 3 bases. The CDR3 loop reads CASSSIQTSGNYEQYF. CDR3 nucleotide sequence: TGTGCCAGCAGTTCCATTCAGACTAGCGGAAACTACGAGCAGTACTTC.

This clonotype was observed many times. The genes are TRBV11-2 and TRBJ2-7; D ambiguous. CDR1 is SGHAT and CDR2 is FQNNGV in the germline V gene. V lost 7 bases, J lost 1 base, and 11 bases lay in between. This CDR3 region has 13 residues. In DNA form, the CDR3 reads TGTGCCAGCATCCCGGACGGGTCCTACGAGCAGTACTTC. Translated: CASIPDGSYEQYF.

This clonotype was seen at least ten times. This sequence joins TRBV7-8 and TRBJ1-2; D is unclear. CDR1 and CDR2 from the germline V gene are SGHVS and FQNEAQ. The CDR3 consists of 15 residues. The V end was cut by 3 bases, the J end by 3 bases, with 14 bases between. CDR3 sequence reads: CASSFRPTTDYGYTF. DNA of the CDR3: TGTGCCAGCAGCTTCAGGCCCACCACCGACTATGGCTACACCTTC.

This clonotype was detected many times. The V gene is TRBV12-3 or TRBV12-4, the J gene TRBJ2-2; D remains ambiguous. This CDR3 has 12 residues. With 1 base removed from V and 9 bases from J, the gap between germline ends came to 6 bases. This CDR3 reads CASSLDRRELFF. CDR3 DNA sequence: TGTGCCAGCAGTTTAGATCGAAGGGAGCTGTTTTTT.

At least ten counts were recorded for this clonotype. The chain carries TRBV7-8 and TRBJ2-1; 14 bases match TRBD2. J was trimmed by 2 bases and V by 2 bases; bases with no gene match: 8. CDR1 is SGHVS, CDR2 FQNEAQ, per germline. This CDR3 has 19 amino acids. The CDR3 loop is CASSLSGTSGSPTYNEQFF. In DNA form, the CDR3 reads TGTGCCAGCAGCTTATCCGGGACTAGCGGGAGTCCGACCTACAATGAGCAGTTCTTC.

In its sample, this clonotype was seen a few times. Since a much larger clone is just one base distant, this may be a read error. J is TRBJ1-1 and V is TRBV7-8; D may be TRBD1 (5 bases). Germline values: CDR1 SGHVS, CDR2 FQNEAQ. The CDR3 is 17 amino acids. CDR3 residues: CASSLAGTLTVVTETFF. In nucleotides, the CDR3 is TGTGCCAGCAGCTTAGCAGGGACCCTAACCGTTGTGACTGAAACTTTCTTT.

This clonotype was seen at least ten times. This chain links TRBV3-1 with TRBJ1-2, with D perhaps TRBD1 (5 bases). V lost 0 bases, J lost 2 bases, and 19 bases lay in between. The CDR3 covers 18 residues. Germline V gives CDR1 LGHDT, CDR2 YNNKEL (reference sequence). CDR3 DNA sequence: TGTGCCAGCAGCCAAGAGGGGACGGGGCAACGATTAAACTATGGCTACACCTTC. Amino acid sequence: CASSQEGTGQRLNYGYTF.

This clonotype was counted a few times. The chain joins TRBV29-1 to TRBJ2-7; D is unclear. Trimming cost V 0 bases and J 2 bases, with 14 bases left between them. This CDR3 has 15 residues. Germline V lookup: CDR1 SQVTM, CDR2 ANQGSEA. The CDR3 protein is CSVEDNASTAYEQYF. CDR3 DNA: TGCAGCGTTGAAGATAATGCCAGTACCGCCTACGAGCAGTACTTC.

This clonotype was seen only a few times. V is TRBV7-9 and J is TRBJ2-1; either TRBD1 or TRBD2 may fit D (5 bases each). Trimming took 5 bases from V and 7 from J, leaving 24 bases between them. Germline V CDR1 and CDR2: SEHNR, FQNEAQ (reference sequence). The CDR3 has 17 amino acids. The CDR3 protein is CASSQDDPGLGVNEQFF. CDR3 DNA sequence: TGTGCCAGCAGCCAAGACGATCCGGGCTTGGGGGTGAATGAGCAGTTCTTC.

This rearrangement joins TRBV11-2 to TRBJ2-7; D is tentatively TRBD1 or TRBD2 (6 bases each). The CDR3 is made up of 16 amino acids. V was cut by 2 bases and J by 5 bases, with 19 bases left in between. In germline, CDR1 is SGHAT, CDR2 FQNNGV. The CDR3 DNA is TGTGCCAGCAGCTTAACGTCTACGCAGGGGAGGAACGAGCAGTACTTC. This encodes CASSLTSTQGRNEQYF.

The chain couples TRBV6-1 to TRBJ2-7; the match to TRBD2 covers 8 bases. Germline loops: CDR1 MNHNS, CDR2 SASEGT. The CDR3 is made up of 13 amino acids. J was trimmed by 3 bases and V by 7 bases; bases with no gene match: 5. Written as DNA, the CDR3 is TGTGCCAGCAACCTAGCGGGTCACTACGAGCAGTACTTC. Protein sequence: CASNLAGHYEQYF.